These 18 T cell receptor beta chains were all obtained from the same sample, sequenced in a study of blood T cell repertoires in COVID-19 (TCRdb year 2020). The library was generated by the immunoSEQ multiplex PCR assay. This is the immuneACCESS table as TCRdb keeps it, with only in-frame sequences that have V and J called. A part of the clones is gone; compared with another copy, unresolved V genes explain less than half, and the rest is unexplained. Within this sample are about 55,000 clones, with around 83% of them counted one time only. The top ten clonotypes cover approximately 6.3% of the sample. Material: peripheral blood. These TCRs come from a human donor in a cohort sampled during active or convalescent COVID-19.

V usage is TRBV19 and J usage is TRBJ2-3; 10 bases fit TRBD2. The CDR3 has 14 amino acids. Unmatched junction bases numbered 4, after V lost 10 bases and J lost 0 bases. The germline gives CDR1 LNHDA, CDR2 SQIVND (reference sequence). CDR3 region: CAIQAGGSTDTQYF. The CDR3 bases are TGTGCCATTCAAGCGGGGGGGAGCACAGATACGCAGTATTTT.

This clone was recorded a few times. This sequence joins TRBV19 and TRBJ1-1; 9 nucleotides match TRBD1. CDR1 is LNHDA, CDR2 SQIVND, per germline (reference sequence). The CDR3 is made up of 15 amino acids. J lost 5 bases, V lost 5 bases, and 9 bases had no gene match. The CDR3 DNA is TGTGCCAGTAGTCTAGGGACAGGGTTTCGGACTGAAGCTTTCTTT. As protein: CASSLGTGFRTEAFF.

The chain has TRBV5-6 and TRBJ1-6; no reliable D call. Germline loops: CDR1 SGHDT, CDR2 YYEEEE. The V gene lost 0 bases and the J gene lost 8 bases, with 15 bases spanning the gap. There are 16 residues in the CDR3. CDR3 DNA sequence: TGTGCCAGCAGCTTGGCCGGGGATGGTGTTGATTCACCCCTCCACTTT. Protein sequence: CASSLAGDGVDSPLHF.

The rearrangement joins TRBV21-1 to TRBJ2-5; the D call of TRBD1 is as the table states it, not checked on the DNA. TRBV21-1 is deemed a pseudogene. The CDR3 is 16 amino acids. The CDR3 DNA is TGTGCCAGCAGCAATGCGGACAGGGGTGATCAAGAGACCCAGTACTTC. Protein: CASSNADRGDQETQYF.

The chain has TRBV7-2 and TRBJ1-5, with 7 bases that match TRBD1. The CDR3 covers 16 residues. Germline V gene sequence: CDR1 SGHTA, CDR2 FQGNSA. The trim removed 5 bases at V and 2 bases at J, leaving 9 bases unmatched. The CDR3 loop reads CASSPKEGAGNQPQHF. CDR3 nucleotide sequence: TGTGCCAGCAGCCCAAAGGAGGGGGCGGGCAATCAGCCCCAGCATTTT.

V is TRBV6-5 and J is TRBJ1-2; 8 bases are a match to TRBD1. Unmatched junction bases numbered 13, after V lost 8 bases and J lost 5 bases. The germline CDR1 and CDR2 sequences are MNHEY and SVGAGI. The CDR3 consists of 15 residues. CDR3 in amino acids: CASRPGQALGYGYTF. The CDR3 bases are TGTGCCAGCCGCCCGGGACAGGCTCTCGGGTATGGCTACACCTTC.

The gene calls are TRBV9 and TRBJ1-3; weak D call: TRBD1 (5 bases). CDR3 length: 14 amino acids. V lost 1 base to trimming and J lost 4 bases, with 9 bases between them. Germline values: CDR1 SGDLS, CDR2 YYNGEE. CDR3 in amino acids: CASSVLGEGNTIYF. For the CDR3, the DNA is TGTGCCAGCAGCGTATTAGGGGAAGGAAACACCATATATTTT.

This sequence joins TRBV27 and TRBJ2-7; D perhaps matches TRBD1 (7 bases). The length of the CDR3 is 15 residues. Germline V gene lookup returns CDR1 MNHEY and CDR2 SMNVEV (reference sequence). The V end lost 0 bases, the J end lost 2 bases, and 11 bases lay between the germline ends. The CDR3 DNA reads TGTGCCAGCAGTTTATCGGCAGGGGGGACCTACGAGCAGTACTTC. This encodes CASSLSAGGTYEQYF.

J is TRBJ1-1 and V is TRBV18, with 8 bases aligning to TRBD1. Trimming cost V 0 bases and J 5 bases; bases outside gene matches: 2. The CDR3 covers 14 residues. CDR1 is KGHSH and CDR2 is LQKENI in the germline V gene. The CDR3 bases are TGTGCCAGCTCACCACCACAGGGGGGGACTGAAGCTTTCTTT. Translated: CASSPPQGGTEAFF.

The chain couples TRBV5-1 to TRBJ2-2; D perhaps matches TRBD1 (5 bases). This CDR3 is built from 14 residues. V was trimmed by 5 bases and J by 6 bases, leaving 14 bases between them. Per germline, CDR1 SGHRS and CDR2 YFSETQ. CDR3: CASREIPGSGELFF. CDR3 bases: TGCGCCAGCAGGGAGATACCAGGGTCCGGGGAGCTGTTTTTT.

V is TRBV24-1 and J is TRBJ2-3, with D possibly being TRBD2 (6 bases). The CDR3 is 14 residues long. V shed 4 bases and J shed 5 bases, with 12 bases lying between them. Germline V gives CDR1 KGHDR, CDR2 SFDVKD. The CDR3 region is CATSETGRGDTQYF. CDR3 in DNA: TGTGCCACCAGTGAGACCGGGCGGGGAGATACGCAGTATTTT.

This sequence joins TRBV2 and TRBJ2-3, with 8 bases identical to TRBD1. The CDR3 totals 14 residues. Germline CDR1 is SNHLY and CDR2 is FYNNEI. The V and J ends lost 5 bases and 1 base, in that order; junction bases with no gene match: 2. Written as DNA, the CDR3 is TGTGCCAGCAGTCGGACAGGGCGCACAGATACGCAGTATTTT. Amino acid sequence: CASSRTGRTDTQYF.

The J gene is TRBJ2-7, the V gene TRBV5-8, with D perhaps TRBD2 (6 bases). This CDR3 region has 13 residues. Trimming removed 7 bases at V and 3 bases at J, with 14 bases between. Germline assignment: CDR1 SGHTS and CDR2 YDEGEE. DNA for the CDR3: TGTGCCAGCCAGGGACTGGCAGACTACGAGCAGTACTTC. Its translation is CASQGLADYEQYF.

This chain links TRBV4-2 with TRBJ1-4, with D possibly TRBD1 on 6 matching bases. This CDR3 spans 15 amino acids. Germline assignment: CDR1 LGHNA and CDR2 YNFKEQ. V was shortened by 3 bases and J by 8 bases, with 16 bases between the two germline ends. The CDR3 reads CASSQQTGGGEKLFF. As DNA, the CDR3 is TGTGCCAGCAGCCAGCAGACAGGTGGCGGGGAAAAACTGTTTTTT.

CDR3 nucleotides: TGTGCCAGCAGTGAAGCGCGGGTGTTCTACACTGAAGCTTTCTTT. This sequence encodes CASSEARVFYTEAFF. The chain employs TRBV2 and TRBJ1-1, with D hard to call. The CDR3 is 15 amino acids. Germline V gives CDR1 SNHLY, CDR2 FYNNEI. V lost 0 bases, J lost 3 bases, and 11 bases lay in between.

The chain recombines TRBV6-6 with TRBJ1-3, with TRBD1 as a possible D gene (5 bases). V lost 5 bases and J lost 0, with 11 bases in between. From germline, CDR1 is MNHNY and CDR2 SVGAGI (reference sequence). CDR3 length: 15 residues. In DNA, the CDR3 is TGTGCCAGCAGTCCTGACAGAGACTCTGGAAACACCATATATTTT. Protein product: CASSPDRDSGNTIYF.

J is TRBJ1-1 and V is TRBV29-1; the D gene is possibly TRBD1 (6 bases). Germline V gene data show CDR1 as SQVTM and CDR2 as ANQGSEA. The CDR3 has 16 amino acids. Trimming removed 2 bases from V and 0 bases from J, with 16 bases in between. CDR3 coding DNA: TGCAGCGTTGAACGTCTTCTGACAGGTATGAACACTGAAGCTTTCTTT. Translation gives CSVERLLTGMNTEAFF.

This chain connects TRBV6-1 to TRBJ2-7; 9 bases are shared with TRBD1. Per the germline V gene, CDR1 is MNHNS and CDR2 is SASEGT. V was clipped by 2 bases and J by 6 bases; unmatched bases: 14. The CDR3 covers 17 residues. The CDR3 reads CASSEFNLGQGSSEQYF. The CDR3 DNA sequence: TGTGCCAGCAGTGAATTTAATCTGGGACAGGGATCAAGCGAGCAGTACTTC.